Below are 5 T cell receptor beta chains sequenced from a single sample in a study of CD8+CD57+ T cells in acquired aplastic anemia. Individuals selected for sequencing had exhibited CD8+CD57+ cell expansion on flow cytometry. Both TCR beta VDJ combination and CDR3 sequence profiling were carried out. Genomic DNA was the template for this profiling. TCRdb redid the calling of the reads with MiXCR, one entry per CDR3 protein. This sample has about 120,000 distinct CDR3 sequences; approximately 41% occur once, and the top ten carry roughly 2.7%. Material: sorted CD4+, CD8+, or CD8+CD57+ T cells (not recorded which) from PBMCs. The receptors here all came from a human donor with aplastic anemia.

This clonotype was seen ten or more times. The rearrangement uses TRBV11-2 and TRBJ2-3; D possibly corresponds to TRBD2 (5 bases). The CDR3 covers 12 residues. Germline V CDR1 and CDR2: SGHAT, FQNNGV. With 5 bases removed from V and 8 bases from J, the gap between germline ends came to 11 bases. The CDR3 DNA reads as TGTGCCAGCAGCGCTCCAGGAGGTACGCAGTATTTT. Protein: CASSAPGGTQYF.

This clonotype showed up many times. The CDR3 coding sequence is TGTGCCAGTACTCCCCTTAACAGGGGTAATCAGCCCCAGCATTTT. Its protein product is CASTPLNRGNQPQHF. J is TRBJ1-5 and V is TRBV19; 7 bases agree with TRBD1. The CDR3 has 15 residues. With 7 bases clipped from V and 4 bases from J, the junction kept 10 bases outside the gene matches. Germline CDR1 is LNHDA and CDR2 is SQIVND (reference sequence).

This clonotype was recorded a few times. One base away lies a much larger clone, so this may be a sequencing read error. The rearrangement joins TRBV7-8 to TRBJ1-1, with D hard to call. The CDR3 sequence is 14 residues long. The germline V gene has CDR1 SGHVS and CDR2 FQNEAQ. V lost 0 bases to trimming and J lost 1 base, with 6 bases between them. The CDR3 DNA follows: TGTGCCAGCAGCTTAGCAGGGTCGAACACTGAAGCTTTCTTT. This translates into CASSLAGSNTEAFF.

This clonotype was seen a handful of times. The chain joins TRBV7-3 to TRBJ2-5, with D perhaps matching TRBD2 (6 bases). CDR3 size: 13 residues. V shed 1 base and J shed 5 bases, with 8 bases lying between them. Germline loops: CDR1 SGHTA, CDR2 FQGTGA. CDR3 loop: CASSLMEGETQYF. CDR3 coding DNA: TGTGCCAGCAGCTTAATGGAGGGGGAGACCCAGTACTTC.

The DNA of the CDR3 is TGTGCCAGCAGCTTAACCGTCGGGCGGGGGCCCAGGGAGACCCAGTACTTC. It is translated as CASSLTVGRGPRETQYF. The V call is TRBV7-2, the J call TRBJ2-5; tentatively, D is TRBD2 (7 bases). Germline CDR1 SGHTA, CDR2 FQGNSA. The germline V and J ends were trimmed by 2 bases and 5 bases, with 21 bases remaining between them. The CDR3 contains 17 residues.